The present entry profiles one T cell receptor (beta chain) with its context. Other DNA sequences from this sample encode an identical CDR3 as well. The entry originates in a study of shared clonotypes between healthy human individuals. Trimming removed 5 bases from V and 5 bases from J, with 7 bases in between. CDR1 is DFQATT and CDR2 is SNEGSKA in the germline V gene (reference sequence). The CDR3 is 10 residues long. The protocol was immunoSEQ multiplex PCR, while the TCRdb copy is restricted to in-frame clones and leaves out a portion. The sample holds about 2.3 million clones, 90% to 95% seen once. Donors had no recently reported acute infections or vaccinations and were HIV-negative.

Sequencing was performed on naive CD4+ T cells from PBMCs. The subset was: CD45RA+ positively selected. The clonotype comes from a man aged 18 to 29 in good health. Some clones in this sample may be carry-over from other donors' samples. The rearrangement links TRBV20-1 to TRBJ2-7; D gene unclear. The CDR3 DNA reads as TGCAGTGCTCGAAAGGACGAGCAGTACTTC. Its protein product is CSARKDEQYF.